This is a list of T cell receptor beta chains from one sample in a study of blood T cell repertoires in COVID-19. The protocol was immunoSEQ multiplex PCR, while the TCRdb copy is restricted to in-frame clones and leaves out a portion. The sample comprises approximately 36,000 clones, about nine tenths of which are singletons, and 20% rests with the top ten. The sequenced material came from peripheral blood. The receptors were gathered from a man between 60 and 75 years old with acute or convalescent COVID-19. The CDR3 runs from the conserved cysteine through the conserved F or W. The D gene is left open where the match is weak. Clone size, where shown, is once, few, many, or a class for clones that have expanded.

d_gene: TRBD2
abundance: .
j_gene: TRBJ2-5
v_gene: TRBV14
CDR3aa: CASKAGGQGTQYF
CDR3nt: TGTGCCAGTAAAGCGGGAGGGCAGGGGACCCAGTACTTC

d_gene: .
abundance: .
j_gene: TRBJ2-1
v_gene: TRBV7-9
CDR3aa: CASTPPSGPRGIYNEQFF
CDR3nt: TGTGCCAGCACCCCCCCCTCGGGGCCCCGGGGGATATACAATGAGCAGTTCTTC

d_gene: TRBD2
abundance: .
j_gene: TRBJ2-3
v_gene: TRBV29-1
CDR3aa: CSVGGAGGPDTQYF
CDR3nt: TGCAGCGTTGGTGGAGCGGGAGGGCCGGATACGCAGTATTTT

d_gene: TRBD2
abundance: .
j_gene: TRBJ2-2
v_gene: TRBV7-9
CDR3aa: CASRILPGRGSNTGELFF
CDR3nt: TGTGCCAGCAGAATCCTACCTGGGAGGGGTTCGAACACCGGGGAGCTGTTTTTT

d_gene: TRBD1
abundance: once
j_gene: TRBJ1-2
v_gene: TRBV5-5
CDR3aa: CASSRDRGNYGYTF
CDR3nt: TGTGCCAGCAGCCGGGACAGGGGTAACTATGGCTACACCTTC

d_gene: .
abundance: .
j_gene: TRBJ2-1
v_gene: TRBV3-1/TRBV3-2
CDR3aa: CASSQGPSREAAPHYNEQFF
CDR3nt: TGTGCCAGCAGCCAAGGACCCTCCCGTGAAGCGGCACCTCACTACAATGAGCAGTTCTTC

d_gene: .
abundance: .
j_gene: TRBJ2-1
v_gene: TRBV27
CDR3aa: CASSLGRYNEQFF
CDR3nt: TGTGCCAGCAGTTTGGGCAGGTACAATGAGCAGTTCTTC

d_gene: TRBD1
abundance: .
j_gene: TRBJ1-3
v_gene: TRBV6-5
CDR3aa: CASSYSDRGDGNTIYF
CDR3nt: TGTGCCAGCAGTTACTCGGACAGGGGAGATGGAAACACCATATATTTT

d_gene: TRBD2
abundance: .
j_gene: TRBJ2-5
v_gene: TRBV4-1
CDR3aa: CASSQGTSVETQYF
CDR3nt: TGCGCCAGCAGCCAAGGGACTAGTGTGGAGACCCAGTACTTC

d_gene: TRBD2
abundance: .
j_gene: TRBJ2-4
v_gene: TRBV5-6
CDR3aa: CASRMGLGGDIQYF
CDR3nt: TGTGCCAGCAGAATGGGACTGGGAGGGGACATTCAGTACTTC

d_gene: .
abundance: .
j_gene: TRBJ1-2
v_gene: TRBV5-6
CDR3aa: CASSRLEEGYTF
CDR3nt: TGTGCCAGCAGCCGTCTTGAGGAGGGCTACACCTTC

d_gene: .
abundance: few
j_gene: TRBJ1-2
v_gene: TRBV7-2
CDR3aa: CASSGRGYGYTF
CDR3nt: TGTGCCAGCAGCGGACGGGGATATGGCTACACCTTC

d_gene: TRBD1
abundance: .
j_gene: TRBJ2-3
v_gene: TRBV18
CDR3aa: CASSPAIRTGEPDTQYF
CDR3nt: TGTGCCAGCTCACCAGCAATCCGGACAGGGGAACCGGATACGCAGTATTTT

d_gene: .
abundance: .
j_gene: TRBJ2-5
v_gene: TRBV9
CDR3aa: CASSVGAGGEGHAETQYF
CDR3nt: TGTGCCAGCAGCGTAGGGGCGGGCGGGGAAGGCCACGCGGAGACCCAGTACTTC

d_gene: TRBD2
abundance: .
j_gene: TRBJ2-7
v_gene: TRBV11-2
CDR3aa: CASSLVMAGAGEQYF
CDR3nt: TGTGCCAGCAGCTTAGTGATGGCGGGAGCTGGTGAGCAGTACTTC

d_gene: .
abundance: .
j_gene: TRBJ2-1
v_gene: TRBV23-1
CDR3aa: CASSQRRELGVGEQFF
CDR3nt: TGCGCCAGCAGTCAACGGAGGGAGCTCGGTGTTGGTGAGCAGTTCTTC

d_gene: .
abundance: .
j_gene: TRBJ1-3
v_gene: TRBV29-1
CDR3aa: CSVAPWDISGNTIYF
CDR3nt: TGCAGCGTTGCCCCGTGGGACATCTCTGGAAACACCATATATTTT